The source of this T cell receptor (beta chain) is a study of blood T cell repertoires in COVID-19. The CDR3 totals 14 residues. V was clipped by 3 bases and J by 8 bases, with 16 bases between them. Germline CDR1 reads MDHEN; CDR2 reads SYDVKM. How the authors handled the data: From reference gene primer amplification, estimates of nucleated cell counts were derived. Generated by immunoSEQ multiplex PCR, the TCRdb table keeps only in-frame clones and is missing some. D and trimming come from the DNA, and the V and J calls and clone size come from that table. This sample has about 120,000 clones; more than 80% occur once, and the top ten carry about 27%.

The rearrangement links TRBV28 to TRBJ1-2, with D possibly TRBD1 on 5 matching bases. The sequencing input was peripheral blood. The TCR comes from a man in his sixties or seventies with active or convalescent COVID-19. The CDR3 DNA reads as TGTGCCAGCAGTTTCCGGGGGTCAGGTCGGGGCTACACCTTC. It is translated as CASSFRGSGRGYTF.